A single sample is the source of the 13 T cell receptor beta chains below, sequenced in a study of T cell responses to AZD1222 COVID-19 vaccine. The method was immunoSEQ multiplex PCR; TCRdb's version includes in-frame clones alone and lacks a portion of them. The sample has around 160,000 clones; approximately 90% are singletons. The sample was peripheral blood, taken on day 0 of AZD1222 vaccination. Receptors were obtained from an adult in good health.

The rearrangement links TRBV9 to TRBJ1-1, with 9 bases that match TRBD1. The CDR3 totals 16 residues. Germline V gives CDR1 SGDLS, CDR2 YYNGEE. The V and J ends lost 4 bases and 1 base, in that order; junction bases with no gene match: 8. The DNA for the CDR3 is TGTGCCAGCAGCCTCACAGGGGGCGCGGGGAACACTGAAGCTTTCTTT. Translation gives CASSLTGGAGNTEAFF.

V gene TRBV10-3 combines with J gene TRBJ1-2, with D possibly TRBD1 on 6 matching bases. CDR1 is ENHRY and CDR2 is SYGVKD in the germline V gene. CDR3 size: 12 residues. The germline V and J ends were trimmed by 6 bases and 5 bases, with 10 bases remaining between them. CDR3: CAIRLGQYGYTF. The DNA for the CDR3 is TGTGCCATCAGACTTGGACAGTATGGCTACACCTTC.

This clone was observed a handful of times. The J gene is TRBJ1-3, the V gene TRBV4-3, with D unclear. Germline CDR1 and CDR2: LGHNA and YSLEER. There are 14 residues in the CDR3. V was pared by 0 bases and J by 15 bases, with 18 bases between. CDR3 sequence reads: CASSQDSEAETKYF. The CDR3 DNA follows: TGCGCCAGCAGCCAAGATTCAGAGGCAGAGACGAAATATTTT.

This chain joins TRBV7-9 and TRBJ1-1; D gene ambiguous. V lost 2 bases, J lost 0 bases, and 7 bases lay in between. The germline V gene has CDR1 SEHNR and CDR2 FQNEAQ (reference sequence). The CDR3 has 14 amino acids. DNA for the CDR3: TGTGCCAGCAGCTTACCAGCTGTGAACACTGAAGCTTTCTTT. Protein product: CASSLPAVNTEAFF.

The J gene is TRBJ2-6, the V gene TRBV5-1; D unclear. V was cut by 7 bases and J by 0 bases, with 8 bases left in between. The CDR3 totals 14 residues. Germline V CDR1 and CDR2: SGHRS, YFSETQ. In DNA, the CDR3 is TGCGCCAGCTCAACGAGCTCTGGGGCCAACGTCCTGACTTTC. Its translation: CASSTSSGANVLTF.

The V call is TRBV6-2 or TRBV6-3, the J call TRBJ2-5, with 9 bases that match TRBD2. The J segment lost 3 bases and the V segment lost 2 bases, leaving 4 bases of the junction unmatched. The CDR3 loop spans 15 amino acids. Germline V lookup: CDR1 MNHEY, CDR2 SVGEGT. The CDR3 DNA reads as TGTGCCAGCAGTTACGGCGGGGGGGGAGAAGAGACCCAGTACTTC. As protein: CASSYGGGGEETQYF.

This chain links TRBV10-3 with TRBJ2-7; 8 bases agree with TRBD1. The V and J ends lost 8 bases and 2 bases, in that order; junction bases with no gene match: 11. Germline V lookup: CDR1 ENHRY, CDR2 SYGVKD. The CDR3 spans 15 residues. The CDR3 region has the DNA TGTGCCATCTCGTCCTCCGGGACAGGCCCCTACGAGCAGTACTTC. Protein sequence: CAISSSGTGPYEQYF.

The chain has TRBV15 and TRBJ1-5, with a weak D call TRBD1 (5 bases). Germline V lookup: CDR1 LNHNV, CDR2 YYDKDF (reference sequence). V lost 0 bases to trimming and J lost 7 bases, with 10 bases between them. The CDR3 spans 14 residues. The CDR3 here is CATSREDRGQPQHF. The CDR3 bases are TGTGCCACCAGCAGAGAGGATCGGGGCCAGCCCCAGCATTTT.

The sample holds one count of this clone. The chain recombines TRBV7-9 with TRBJ2-2, with unresolved D. The V and J ends lost 5 bases and 8 bases respectively, with 18 bases between them. The CDR3 has 15 amino acids. Germline V lookup: CDR1 SEHNR, CDR2 FQNEAQ (reference sequence). The CDR3 here is CASSPPGGDFGELFF. As DNA, the CDR3 is TGTGCCAGCAGCCCCCCGGGTGGTGACTTTGGGGAGCTGTTTTTT.

The CDR3 is CASSPISRMGQESGNTIYF. The DNA for the CDR3 is TGTGCCAGCAGCCCAATATCACGGATGGGACAGGAAAGTGGAAACACCATATATTTT. The chain links TRBV7-8 to TRBJ1-3; the match to TRBD1 covers 8 bases. CDR3 length: 19 residues. Germline V gives CDR1 SGHVS, CDR2 FQNEAQ. The trim removed 5 bases at V and 3 bases at J, leaving 18 bases unmatched.

This chain links TRBV28 with TRBJ2-1; D remains ambiguous. CDR1 and CDR2 (germline): MDHEN, SYDVKM. This CDR3 comprises 11 residues. Trimming took off 6 bases at V and 10 bases at J, with 10 bases between the two ends. The CDR3 sequence is CASRLTFEQFF. The CDR3 coding sequence is TGTGCCAGCAGGCTAACTTTCGAGCAGTTCTTC.

The CDR3 reads CASSVEARNYGYTF. In DNA form, the CDR3 reads TGTGCCAGCAGTGTAGAAGCCAGGAACTATGGCTACACCTTC. This chain joins TRBV2 and TRBJ1-2; D is unresolved. The CDR3 length is 14 residues. Germline V gene lookup returns CDR1 SNHLY and CDR2 FYNNEI. The V end was cut by 4 bases, the J end by 2 bases, with 11 bases between.

The chain has TRBV2 and TRBJ2-5; 7 bases agree with TRBD1. V gave up 5 bases and J gave up 5 bases; unmatched junction bases: 5. The CDR3 has 13 residues. CDR1 and CDR2 (germline): SNHLY, FYNNEI. CDR3 sequence: CASSRDSQETQYF. CDR3 DNA: TGTGCCAGCAGTAGGGACAGTCAGGAGACCCAGTACTTC.